This note documents a single TCR beta chain sequence. Its antigen target is currently unknown. Per-nucleotide qualities are absent, and no much larger clonotype sits a single base away. Participants in the prospective study were enrolled through a virtual design, were aged about 18 to 90 years, and lived in 24 United States geographic areas. In the prospective study, participants were assigned to cohorts based on the clinical history participants reported in a screening survey and a study questionnaire. For ImmuneRACE Cohort 3, a participant was defined as recovered based on two consecutive negative NP/OP PCR tests, clearance by a healthcare professional, or resolution of symptoms. In the prospective study, whole blood, serum and a nasopharyngeal or oropharyngeal swab were collected from each participant by mobile phlebotomists. Additional blood draws and questionnaires over an approximately 2-month period could optionally be provided by prospective study participants. Blood samples from the prospective study were shipped frozen or at room temperature prior to DNA extraction.

TCRbeta CDR3 regions were amplified from genomic DNA using the immunoSEQ Assay, a bias-controlled multiplex PCR. Per the authors' processing: The number of nucleated cells in each sample was estimated by amplification of reference gene primers within the assay. To quantify the absolute abundance of each unique TCRbeta CDR3 rearrangement, sequence reads were collapsed and filtered. Productive Simpson clonality was computed per sample as the square root of Simpson's diversity index over productive rearrangements. In its TCRdb copy, this immuneACCESS table keeps in-frame sequences only and misses some clones. Where compared with another copy, unresolved V genes explain less than half of these, and the others have no known cause. V, J and clone size are those of that table, while D and trimming were read from the DNA. This sample lists under 450,000 clones; approximately 89% were detected once. The ten largest clones represent 1% to 1.5% of the sample.

The data derive from a study of blood T cell repertoires in COVID-19 (dated by TCRdb to 2020 to 2022). Study-level background: Samples covering the acute and convalescent phases of COVID-19 were provided by collaborators in the United States, Italy and Spain. The sample metadata nearly always contained a de-identified subject ID, COVID-19 status, age in years and sex. The dataset comprised deeply sampled blood TCRbeta repertoires from subjects exposed to, actively infected with, or recovered from COVID-19. The prospective study material was composed of cDNA or gDNA derived from T cells, B-cell-depleted T cells, or PBMCs. The repertoires were made available in a free public database intended to serve as a resource for research on the immune response to SARS-CoV-2. The samples were drawn from the first 160 participants of the ongoing ImmuneRACE study and from 950 to 1,500 subjects provided by 6 global collaborators. Where available, HLA class I and class II types were obtained from metadata supplied by the sample provider rather than from assay-based typing.

For this chain, trimming is 3 bases at the V end and 0 bases at the J end, and the number of junction bases without a gene match is 8. Spanning cysteine to phenylalanine, the CDR3 consists of 16 amino acids. Just CDR3 DNA is preserved here, 48 bases in frame from base 1. From a lookup of the germline V gene (reference sequence), CDR1 and CDR2 are GTSNPN and SVGIG. Findings and caveats that apply to the study as a whole: Clinical and demographic metadata were provided uncurated, with the amount varying by source and participant.

This TCR derives from a man in his thirties or forties who had recovered from COVID-19. The sequenced sample was PBMCs or T cells enriched from blood (not recorded which). The sequence joins TRBV30 to TRBJ2-3, with TRBD2 matching 8 junction bases. The nucleotide sequence is TGTGCCTGGAGCCTTAAGCGGGGGACTAGCACAGATACGCAGTATTTT. Its protein is CAWSLKRGTSTDTQYF. Reference TRBV30 and TRBJ2-3 genes cover what lies past the CDR3, so the full variable domain is SQTIHQWPATLVQPVGSPLSLECTVEGTSNPNLYWYRQAAGRGLQLLFYSVGIGQISSEVPQNLSASRPQDRQFILSSKKLLLSDSGFYLCAWSLKRGTSTDTQYFGPGTRLTVL.